These 24 T cell receptor beta chains were all obtained from the same sample, sequenced in a study of T cell responses to AZD1222 COVID-19 vaccine. The assay was immunoSEQ multiplex PCR, and TCRdb's table has in-frame clones only and misses some. The table lists about 46,000 clones, about 90% of them singletons, with around 1.1% in the top ten. Sequences were derived from peripheral blood, sampled 28 days after the second AZD1222 dose. The receptors here all came from an adult who received the AZD1222 COVID-19 vaccine.

CDR3 bases: TGTGCCAGCAGCTTAGCAGGCTCCATGGGTTACAATGAGCAGTTCTTC. Protein product: CASSLAGSMGYNEQFF. The V gene is TRBV7-2, the J gene TRBJ2-1; no reliable D call. The CDR3 contains 16 residues. Germline CDR1 and CDR2: SGHTA and FQGNSA. Trimming took 0 bases from V and 4 from J, leaving 13 bases between them.

The chain uses TRBV27 and TRBJ2-1; 9 bases are shared with TRBD1. Germline V gene data show CDR1 as MNHEY and CDR2 as SMNVEV (reference sequence). This CDR3 comprises 19 residues. J lost 2 bases, V lost 8 bases, and 19 bases had no gene match. The DNA of the CDR3 is TGTGCCAGCGATACAACCGGGACAGGGAGAGTAAAGGCCTACAATGAGCAGTTCTTC. It codes for CASDTTGTGRVKAYNEQFF.

This clone appeared once. The chain employs TRBV4-2 and TRBJ1-1; no clear D gene. The CDR3 sequence is 14 residues long. Germline loops: CDR1 LGHNA, CDR2 YNFKEQ. The germline V and J ends were trimmed by 4 bases and 1 base, with 10 bases remaining between them. CDR3 protein: CASSLRHRNTEAFF. In DNA, the CDR3 is TGTGCCAGCAGCCTTAGACATCGGAACACTGAAGCTTTCTTT.

Only a few counts were recorded for this clone. The chain combines TRBV4-1 with TRBJ1-3; D gene unclear. Germline V gives CDR1 MGHRA, CDR2 YSYEKL. The V and J ends lost 4 bases and 6 bases respectively, with 10 bases between them. The CDR3 length is 13 residues. The CDR3 loop reads CASSLTSENTIYF. In nucleotides, the CDR3 is TGCGCCAGCAGCCTAACCTCGGAAAACACCATATATTTT.

V and J are TRBV12-3 or TRBV12-4 and TRBJ1-1, with D unresolved. The CDR3 runs to 12 residues. V shed 5 bases and J shed 2 bases, with 6 bases lying between them. Here the CDR3 reads CASSPLNTEAFF. As DNA, the CDR3 is TGTGCCAGCAGTCCCCTTAACACTGAAGCTTTCTTT.

The rearrangement links TRBV7-2 to TRBJ2-5; D possibly corresponds to TRBD2 (6 bases). This CDR3 is 15 amino acids long. Germline CDR1 and CDR2: SGHTA and FQGNSA. The germline V and J ends were trimmed by 8 bases and 5 bases, with 21 bases remaining between them. The CDR3 spells CASGTSGGSRETQYF. CDR3 DNA: TGTGCCAGCGGGACTTCAGGAGGCTCGAGGGAGACCCAGTACTTC.

This chain uses TRBV21-1 with TRBJ2-3; the D segment call TRBD1 is taken from the table without a DNA check. TRBV21-1 is a known pseudogene. The CDR3 is 17 amino acids. The CDR3 reads CASSNISRLKATDTQYF. The CDR3 bases are TGTGCCAGCAGCAATATATCCAGGCTAAAGGCCACAGATACGCAGTATTTT.

The genes are TRBV29-1 and TRBJ2-2, with a weak D call TRBD2 (6 bases). The CDR3 length is 16 residues. The germline V gene encodes CDR1 SQVTM and CDR2 ANQGSEA. Trimming cost V 4 bases and J 4 bases, with 19 bases left between them. The CDR3 bases are TGCAGCGTTGCGGCACCTGACGGGGGAGGCACCGGGGAGCTGTTTTTT. This gives the protein CSVAAPDGGGTGELFF.

The V and J genes are TRBV5-1 and TRBJ2-7, with TRBD2 identical over 9 bases. After removal of 4 bases from V and 2 bases from J, the junction contained 7 bases not matched to a gene. This CDR3 has 15 residues. CDR1 is SGHRS and CDR2 is YFSETQ in the germline V gene. CDR3 DNA: TGCGCCAGCAGCCGGGAATCTAGCGGGACCTACGAGCAGTACTTC. It translates to CASSRESSGTYEQYF.

CDR3 sequence reads: CATSRVDGELFF. CDR3 sequence (DNA): TGTGCCACCAGCAGAGTAGACGGGGAGCTGTTTTTT. The chain links TRBV15 to TRBJ2-2; no clear D gene. The V end lost 1 base, the J end lost 7 bases, and 4 bases lay between the germline ends. This CDR3 is 12 amino acids long. Per the germline V gene, CDR1 is LNHNV and CDR2 is YYDKDF (reference sequence).

The chain is built from TRBV7-8 and TRBJ1-3; 10 bases agree with TRBD1. Germline loops: CDR1 SGHVS, CDR2 FQNEAQ. CDR3 length equals 22 residues. V was pared by 1 base and J by 0 bases, with 18 bases of the junction left unmatched. In DNA, the CDR3 is TGTGCCAGCAGCTTAGGCAGACTTAGGGGACAGGGGACAAGTAACTCTGGAAACACCATATATTTT. This sequence encodes CASSLGRLRGQGTSNSGNTIYF.

To note about this clone: The DNA is left out, because the CDR3 cannot be placed on it with certainty; the CDR3 is given as TCRdb lists it. This rearrangement joins TRBV2 to TRBJ1-3. The CDR3 is made up of 13 amino acids, end residues included. Germline lookup yields CDR1 SNHLY and CDR2 FYNNEI. CDR3 amino acids: CASILDPGNTIYF.

V is TRBV12-3 or TRBV12-4 and J is TRBJ2-5; a weak D match, TRBD1 (6 bases). The V gene lost 3 bases and the J gene lost 6 bases, with 11 bases spanning the gap. This CDR3 has 13 residues. The CDR3 DNA follows: TGTGCCAGCAGTTTTGGGGACAACAAGACCCAGTACTTC. Protein product: CASSFGDNKTQYF.

The rearrangement links TRBV2 to TRBJ2-3; possibly TRBD1 for D (6 bases). V shed 6 bases and J shed 2 bases, with 21 bases lying between them. This CDR3 is 17 amino acids long. CDR1 is SNHLY, CDR2 FYNNEI, per germline. The CDR3 reads CASRWEGRGRNTDTQYF. The DNA for the CDR3 is TGTGCCAGCAGGTGGGAAGGCAGGGGTAGAAACACAGATACGCAGTATTTT.

The chain employs TRBV25-1 and TRBJ1-2; D not resolved. CDR1 MGHDK and CDR2 SYGVNS come from the germline V gene. V was clipped by 8 bases and J by 5 bases, with 12 bases between them. The CDR3 length is 12 residues. CDR3 amino acids: CASSDGRYGYTF. In DNA, the CDR3 is TGTGCCAGCTCCGACGGACGTTATGGCTACACCTTC.

This clone was picked up one time. The chain links TRBV3-1 (or the pseudogene TRBV3-2) to TRBJ2-3, with 12 bases fitting TRBD1. Trimming removed 4 bases from V and 1 base from J; junction bases left unmatched: 15. Per germline, CDR1 LGHDT and CDR2 YNNKEL (reference sequence). This CDR3 contains 20 residues. The DNA for the CDR3 is TGTGCCAGCAGCCGACTCACCGGGACAGGGGGCCCCGGGCGCACAGATACGCAGTATTTT. Residues: CASSRLTGTGGPGRTDTQYF.

The genes are TRBV5-1 and TRBJ2-3; D is uncertain. Germline V gene sequence: CDR1 SGHRS, CDR2 YFSETQ. The CDR3 consists of 16 residues. With 0 bases removed from V and 0 bases from J, the gap between germline ends came to 11 bases. In DNA form, the CDR3 reads TGCGCCAGCAGCTTGGCGATTCGGCAGAGCACAGATACGCAGTATTTT. Translation: CASSLAIRQSTDTQYF.

The CDR3 DNA sequence: TGTGCCAGCAGTGAACGGGACCCAATGCGGAACTACGAGCAGTACTTC. Its protein product is CASSERDPMRNYEQYF. The chain carries TRBV6-4 and TRBJ2-7, with D perhaps TRBD1 or TRBD2 (5 bases each). The CDR3 contains 16 residues. V lost 3 bases and J lost 3, with 18 bases in between. The germline V gene encodes CDR1 MRHNA and CDR2 SNTAGT.

The J gene is TRBJ2-5, the V gene TRBV15, with TRBD2 identical over 8 bases. Trimming cost V 1 base and J 5 bases; bases outside gene matches: 6. CDR3 length: 15 residues. Germline V gene data show CDR1 as LNHNV and CDR2 as YYDKDF (reference sequence). CDR3 protein: CATSRGAAGDETQYF. The CDR3, as DNA: TGTGCCACCAGCAGAGGGGCAGCGGGAGATGAGACCCAGTACTTC.

The chain links TRBV3-1 (or the pseudogene TRBV3-2) to TRBJ1-1; D not resolved. This CDR3 is 14 amino acids long. Trimming left V 3 bases short and J 1 base short, with 9 bases between. Germline V gene sequence: CDR1 LGHDT, CDR2 YNNKEL (reference sequence). CDR3 bases: TGTGCCAGCAGCCAGTCCTGGCAGAACACTGAAGCTTTCTTT. Translating gives CASSQSWQNTEAFF.

This chain connects TRBV7-6 to TRBJ2-5, with no clear D. Germline V gene sequence: CDR1 SGHVS, CDR2 FNYEAQ. Trimming stripped 5 bases from V and 1 base from J, with 11 bases between. The CDR3 has 14 residues. The CDR3 spells CASSHPGPQETQYF. The CDR3 DNA reads as TGTGCCAGCAGCCACCCGGGTCCCCAAGAGACCCAGTACTTC.

Concerning this clone itself: Its ends do not fully match the called genes, so a read error is possible. The rearrangement joins TRBV28 to TRBJ2-7, with D hard to call. This CDR3 has 12 amino acids. In germline, CDR1 is MDHEN, CDR2 SYDVKM. The CDR3, as DNA: TGTGCCAGCAGCCCCCCCGAAGGCGAGCAGTATTTC. It translates to CASSPPEGEQYF.

The gene calls are TRBV7-9 and TRBJ2-3; D perhaps matches TRBD2 (6 bases). Looked up from germline, CDR1 is SEHNR and CDR2 is FQNEAQ (reference sequence). The CDR3 length is 14 residues. Trimming took off 5 bases at V and 5 bases at J, with 14 bases between the two ends. The CDR3 DNA reads TGTGCCAGCAGCCCGGACTACGGCGGAGATACGCAGTATTTT. Translating gives CASSPDYGGDTQYF.

V usage is TRBV19 and J usage is TRBJ1-1; no clear D. The CDR3 has 18 residues. Trimming removed 1 base from V and 0 bases from J, with 18 bases in between. Germline lookup yields CDR1 LNHDA and CDR2 SQIVND (reference sequence). CDR3 in DNA: TGTGCCAGTAGTATAGGTAGGCGGCCCGATAACTTGAACACTGAAGCTTTCTTT. As protein: CASSIGRRPDNLNTEAFF. Based on the CDR3 plus reference TRBV19 and TRBJ1-1, the full variable domain is DGGITQSPKYLFRKEGQNVTLSCEQNLNHDAMYWYRQDPGQGLRLIYYSQIVNDFQKGDIAEGYSVSREKKESFPLTVTSAQKNPTAFYLCASSIGRRPDNLNTEAFFGQGTRLTVV.